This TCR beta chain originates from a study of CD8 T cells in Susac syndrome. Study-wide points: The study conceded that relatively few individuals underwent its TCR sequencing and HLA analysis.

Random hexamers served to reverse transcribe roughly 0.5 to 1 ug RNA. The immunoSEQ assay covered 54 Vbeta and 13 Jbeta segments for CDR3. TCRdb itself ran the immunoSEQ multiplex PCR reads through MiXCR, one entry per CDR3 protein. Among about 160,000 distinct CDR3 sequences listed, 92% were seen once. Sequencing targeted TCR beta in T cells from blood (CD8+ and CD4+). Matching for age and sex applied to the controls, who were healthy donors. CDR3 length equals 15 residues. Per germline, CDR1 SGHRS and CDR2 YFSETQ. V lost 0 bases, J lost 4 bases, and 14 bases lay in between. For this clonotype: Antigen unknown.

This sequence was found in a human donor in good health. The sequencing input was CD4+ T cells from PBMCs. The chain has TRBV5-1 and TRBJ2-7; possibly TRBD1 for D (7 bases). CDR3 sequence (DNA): TGCGCCAGCAGCTTGGCAGGGGGGCGCGTATACGAGCAGTACTTC. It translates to CASSLAGGRVYEQYF.